The 20 T cell receptor beta chains below all came from one sample that was sequenced in a study of shared clonotypes between healthy human individuals. Profiled with immunoSEQ multiplex PCR; TCRdb holds only in-frame clones, not every one. The table records approximately 2.4 million clones, almost 96% of them present only once. Input material: naive CD4+ T cells sorted from blood. The subset denotes: CD45RA+ positively selected. These receptors originate from a man younger than 35 in good health.

V and J are TRBV11-2 and TRBJ1-1; 10 nucleotides align to TRBD1. J was trimmed by 6 bases and V by 2 bases; bases with no gene match: 3. The CDR3 spans 14 residues. Looked up from germline, CDR1 is SGHAT and CDR2 is FQNNGV. CDR3 in amino acids: CASSLRQGAAEAFF. CDR3 DNA: TGTGCCAGCAGCTTAAGACAGGGGGCAGCTGAAGCTTTCTTT.

Of note for this clone: The identical CDR3 is also encoded by other nucleotide sequences in the sample. CDR3: CASSAGEYGYTF. The CDR3 nucleotides are TGTGCCAGCAGCGCAGGGGAATACGGCTACACCTTC. This chain links TRBV6-1 with TRBJ1-2, with a possible D match to TRBD1 (6 bases). The V and J ends lost 6 bases and 8 bases respectively, with 13 bases between them. Germline lookup yields CDR1 MNHNS and CDR2 SASEGT. CDR3 length: 12 amino acids.

Of note for this clone: Other nucleotide sequences from this sample produce the same CDR3. This chain joins TRBV6-6 and TRBJ2-6; D is unclear. There are 14 residues in the CDR3. CDR1 MNHNY and CDR2 SVGAGI come from the germline V gene (reference sequence). Trimming removed 5 bases from V and 4 bases from J, with 9 bases in between. The CDR3: CASSPPGGANVLTF. In DNA form, the CDR3 reads TGTGCCAGCAGTCCGCCCGGCGGGGCCAACGTCCTGACTTTC.

The chain uses TRBV29-1 and TRBJ2-2; D possibly corresponds to TRBD2 (5 bases). Germline CDR1 and CDR2: SQVTM and ANQGSEA. This CDR3 spans 13 amino acids. V was shortened by 7 bases and J by 4 bases, with 13 bases between the two germline ends. This chain's CDR3 is CSARELGTGELFF. CDR3 nucleotide sequence: TGCAGCGCTCGGGAATTGGGCACCGGGGAGCTGTTTTTT.

As regards this clone: Different DNA sequences within this sample yield the same CDR3. The chain couples TRBV7-2 to TRBJ2-7; a weak D match, TRBD1 (6 bases). The germline V gene encodes CDR1 SGHTA and CDR2 FQGNSA. The germline V and J ends were trimmed by 2 bases and 3 bases, with 11 bases remaining between them. There are 14 residues in the CDR3. DNA of the CDR3: TGTGCCAGCAGCTTACGATGGGGGCTCTACGAGCAGTACTTC. As protein: CASSLRWGLYEQYF.

This clone was observed a single time. The chain recombines TRBV27 with TRBJ2-5, with D possibly TRBD2 on 5 matching bases. The V end was cut by 4 bases, the J end by 4 bases, with 7 bases between. CDR3 length: 12 residues. Germline CDR1 is MNHEY and CDR2 is SMNVEV (reference sequence). The CDR3 sequence is CASSSEGETQYF. For the CDR3, the DNA is TGTGCCAGCAGTTCTGAGGGAGAGACCCAGTACTTC.

The chain joins TRBV30 to TRBJ2-5; tentatively, D is TRBD1 (6 bases). CDR1 and CDR2 from the germline V gene are GTSNPN and SVGIG (reference sequence). CDR3 length equals 15 residues. Trimming cost V 2 bases and J 2 bases, with 15 bases left between them. The CDR3 region has the DNA TGTGCCTGGAGTTCTCTTCCGGGACATCAAGAGACCCAGTACTTC. Translated: CAWSSLPGHQETQYF.

This chain links TRBV20-1 with TRBJ2-1, with D perhaps TRBD2 (6 bases). From germline, CDR1 is DFQATT and CDR2 SNEGSKA (reference sequence). The CDR3 has 11 amino acids. The V and J ends lost 0 bases and 10 bases respectively, with 7 bases between them. The CDR3 reads CSARDGGEQFF. For the CDR3, the DNA is TGCAGTGCTAGAGACGGGGGAGAGCAGTTCTTC.

The chain joins TRBV5-1 to TRBJ2-2; no definite D call. Germline assignment: CDR1 SGHRS and CDR2 YFSETQ. Trimming pared 2 bases from V and 5 bases from J, leaving 13 bases between. The CDR3 sequence is 15 residues long. The CDR3 loop reads CASSLFPASTGELFF. The CDR3 nucleotides are TGCGCCAGCAGCTTATTCCCTGCCTCAACCGGGGAGCTGTTTTTT.

This clone was detected only once. V and J are TRBV6-1 and TRBJ1-3, with TRBD1 as a possible D gene (5 bases). CDR1 is MNHNS, CDR2 SASEGT, per germline. V was shortened by 8 bases and J by 2 bases, with 10 bases between the two germline ends. The CDR3 extends over 13 amino acids. CDR3 bases: TGTGCCAGCCGAGGGGTGCCTGGAAACACCATATATTTT. Translation: CASRGVPGNTIYF.

Comments on this clone: Other DNA sequences in this specimen translate into the identical CDR3. This chain uses TRBV4-1 with TRBJ2-7; 14 bases align to TRBD2. The CDR3 is 15 amino acids. In germline, CDR1 is MGHRA, CDR2 YSYEKL. V gave up 1 base and J gave up 4 bases; unmatched junction bases: 0. In nucleotides, the CDR3 is TGCGCCAGCAGCCAAGGACTAGCGGGAGGGTACGAGCAGTACTTC. The encoded protein is CASSQGLAGGYEQYF.

The genes are TRBV9 and TRBJ2-7; 11 nucleotides line up with TRBD2. There are 15 residues in the CDR3. Per the germline V gene, CDR1 is SGDLS and CDR2 is YYNGEE. With 4 bases clipped from V and 2 bases from J, the junction kept 5 bases outside the gene matches. The CDR3 nucleotides are TGTGCCAGCAGCCCGACTAGCGGGGCCGCCTACGAGCAGTACTTC. Amino acids: CASSPTSGAAYEQYF.

The V call is TRBV4-1, the J call TRBJ2-3; D assignment may be TRBD1 or TRBD2 (5 bases each). In germline, CDR1 is MGHRA, CDR2 YSYEKL. The CDR3 covers 17 residues. Between the trimmed V and J ends, which lost 0 bases and 3 bases, there was a span of 16 bases. The CDR3 sequence: CASSQDPPGRVTDTQYF. CDR3 bases: TGCGCCAGCAGCCAAGATCCCCCAGGGAGAGTGACAGATACGCAGTATTTT.

The V gene is TRBV27, the J gene TRBJ2-3, with D perhaps TRBD1 (7 bases). CDR3 length equals 15 residues. V lost 5 bases and J 1 base, leaving 13 bases between the germline ends. CDR1 and CDR2 from the germline V gene are MNHEY and SMNVEV (reference sequence). CDR3 sequence reads: CASSPGGGRTDTQYF. The DNA of the CDR3 is TGTGCCAGCAGTCCAGGGGGAGGACGCACAGATACGCAGTATTTT.

Remarks on this clone: Other DNA variants within this sample encode the same CDR3. This rearrangement joins TRBV18 to TRBJ2-2; D gene ambiguous. With 3 bases removed from V and 5 bases from J, the gap between germline ends came to 4 bases. Germline V gene sequence: CDR1 KGHSH, CDR2 LQKENI. CDR3 length: 12 residues. Here the CDR3 reads CASSPGTGELFF. As DNA, the CDR3 is TGTGCCAGCTCACCGGGGACCGGGGAGCTGTTTTTT.

The genes are TRBV7-2 and TRBJ1-5; D is unresolved. Germline values: CDR1 SGHTA, CDR2 FQGNSA. The CDR3 totals 14 residues. V was trimmed by 0 bases and J by 2 bases, leaving 5 bases between them. CDR3 protein: CASSLARGNQPQHF. The CDR3 DNA sequence: TGTGCCAGCAGCTTAGCGCGAGGCAATCAGCCCCAGCATTTT.

This clone was observed a single time. The chain is built from TRBV5-6 and TRBJ1-6; D remains ambiguous. Trimming removed 4 bases from V and 5 bases from J, with 7 bases in between. The CDR3 length is 13 residues. Germline CDR1 reads SGHDT; CDR2 reads YYEEEE. CDR3: CASSLTHNSPLHF. The CDR3 DNA reads as TGTGCCAGCAGCCTGACTCATAATTCACCCCTCCACTTT.

The chain is built from TRBV30 and TRBJ1-1; D gene uncertain. Between the trimmed V and J ends, which lost 7 bases and 1 base, there was a span of 10 bases. Germline lookup yields CDR1 GTSNPN and CDR2 SVGIG (reference sequence). The CDR3 is made up of 12 amino acids. This CDR3 is CAFLRGNTEAFF. DNA for the CDR3: TGTGCCTTCCTCCGGGGGAACACTGAAGCTTTCTTT.

The genes are TRBV6-6 and TRBJ2-4; a possible D gene is TRBD1 (5 bases). V was shortened by 6 bases and J by 0 bases, with 15 bases between the two germline ends. This CDR3 spans 16 amino acids. Germline loops: CDR1 MNHNY, CDR2 SVGAGI (reference sequence). CDR3 amino acids: CASSTGFGIAKNIQYF. For the CDR3, the DNA is TGTGCCAGCAGCACAGGTTTTGGAATAGCCAAAAACATTCAGTACTTC.

V and J are TRBV30 and TRBJ2-5; the match to TRBD2 covers 7 bases. Germline CDR1 GTSNPN, CDR2 SVGIG (reference sequence). This CDR3 is built from 14 residues. The ends lost 3 bases at V and 0 bases at J; junction bases unmatched: 4. The CDR3 loop is CAWSSGENQETQYF. As DNA, the CDR3 is TGTGCCTGGAGCAGCGGGGAAAACCAAGAGACCCAGTACTTC.